What follows are 27 T cell receptor beta chains derived from one specimen sequenced in a study of identical twins. TCRdb passed the 5' RACE reads through MiXCR, listing each CDR3 protein once. Of roughly 1.6 million distinct CDR3 sequences in the sample, 25% to 35% were seen once. Sequenced material: cord blood. These receptors originate from a newborn girl in good health.

This rearrangement joins TRBV27 to TRBJ2-7; TRBD2 aligns across 10 bases. CDR3 length: 15 amino acids. Trimming removed 0 bases from V and 8 bases from J; junction bases left unmatched: 7. The germline V gene encodes CDR1 MNHEY and CDR2 SMNVEV (reference sequence). This CDR3 is CASSLSRASGSQQYF. CDR3 in DNA: TGTGCCAGCAGTTTATCGCGGGCTAGCGGGAGCCAGCAGTACTTC.

This clonotype turned up a few times. This chain links TRBV6-4 with TRBJ2-3, with 12 bases lining up with TRBD2. CDR3 length: 15 residues. J lost 2 bases, V lost 9 bases, and 6 bases had no gene match. CDR1 and CDR2 from the germline V gene are MRHNA and SNTAGT. For the CDR3, the DNA is TGTGCCAGAAGAACTAGCGGGGGGACCACAGATACGCAGTATTTT. Its translation: CARRTSGGTTDTQYF.

This clonotype showed up many times. This chain connects TRBV27 to TRBJ2-7; D remains unclear. The length of the CDR3 is 15 residues. Germline values: CDR1 MNHEY, CDR2 SMNVEV (reference sequence). The V end lost 3 bases, the J end lost 0 bases, and 12 bases lay between the germline ends. The CDR3 nucleotides read TGTGCCAGCAGTTTGAGCAGCGTCAGCTCCTACGAGCAGTACTTC. This codes for CASSLSSVSSYEQYF.

At least ten counts were recorded for this clonotype. The chain carries TRBV29-1 and TRBJ2-4, with TRBD1 matching over 9 bases. Germline lookup yields CDR1 SQVTM and CDR2 ANQGSEA. The CDR3 loop spans 13 amino acids. V gave up 7 bases and J gave up 14 bases; unmatched junction bases: 15. The DNA of the CDR3 is TGCAGCGCCACGGGACAGGGTCCAACTAGCGAGTACTTC. Protein product: CSATGQGPTSEYF.

The rearrangement uses TRBV3-1 and TRBJ2-1; 9 bases fit TRBD2. Losses at the gene ends were 4 bases for V and 0 bases for J; bases not matched to a gene: 16. Germline V CDR1 and CDR2: LGHDT, YNNKEL (reference sequence). The CDR3 extends over 20 amino acids. The CDR3 nucleotides read TGTGCCAGCAGCCGATGGGCAGGATATCTAGCGGGATCCTCCTACAATGAGCAGTTCTTC. The encoded protein is CASSRWAGYLAGSSYNEQFF.

The genes are TRBV2 and TRBJ2-1; D uncertain. The germline V gene encodes CDR1 SNHLY and CDR2 FYNNEI. This CDR3 contains 13 residues. The V and J ends lost 7 bases and 3 bases respectively, with 10 bases between them. The CDR3 DNA reads as TGTGCCAGCACCTCGACGGTCTACAATGAGCAGTTCTTC. Its protein is CASTSTVYNEQFF.

This clonotype was observed a handful of times. A much larger clone lies one base from this, so it may be a read error. The chain combines TRBV4-2 with TRBJ2-7; D not resolved. V was trimmed by 0 bases and J by 2 bases, leaving 5 bases between them. CDR1 and CDR2 (germline): LGHNA, YNFKEQ. The CDR3 runs 13 residues. The CDR3 sequence is CASSQDVAYEQYF. Here the CDR3 DNA reads TGTGCCAGCAGCCAAGATGTAGCCTACGAGCAGTACTTC.

The sample holds a few counts of this clonotype. The rearrangement uses TRBV18 and TRBJ1-4; a possible D gene is TRBD1 (6 bases). Germline V gives CDR1 KGHSH, CDR2 LQKENI. This CDR3 has 16 amino acids. V lost 0 bases to trimming and J lost 4 bases, with 12 bases between them. The CDR3, as DNA: TGTGCCAGCTCACCACCGGGGGCGGTTGGTAATGAAAAACTGTTTTTT. This codes for CASSPPGAVGNEKLFF. Drawing the rest from reference TRBV18 and TRBJ1-4, the complete variable domain is NAGVMQNPRHLVRRRGQEARLRCSPMKGHSHVYWYRQLPEEGLKFMVYLQKENIIDESGMPKERFSAEFPKEGPSILRIQQVVRGDSAAYFCASSPPGAVGNEKLFFGSGTQLSVL.

The V gene is TRBV4-2, the J gene TRBJ1-2; tentative D call: TRBD1 (6 bases). Trimming shortened V by 0 bases and J by 1 base, and 15 bases separated the two germline ends. The germline V gene has CDR1 LGHNA and CDR2 YNFKEQ. The CDR3 runs 17 residues. The CDR3 sequence is CASSQERPGVNNYGYTF. CDR3 DNA sequence: TGTGCCAGCAGCCAAGAACGGCCAGGGGTTAATAACTATGGCTACACCTTC.

This clonotype was found a few times. The rearrangement uses TRBV15 and TRBJ1-5; D unresolved. CDR1 LNHNV and CDR2 YYDKDF come from the germline V gene (reference sequence). V shed 0 bases and J shed 3 bases, with 15 bases lying between them. This CDR3 spans 17 amino acids. The CDR3 loop is CATSRDLLLLYNQPQHF. The CDR3 nucleotides read TGTGCCACCAGCAGAGATCTCCTACTACTATACAATCAGCCCCAGCATTTT.

Of note for this clonotype: This could be a read error, since a much larger clone is one nucleotide away. V and J are TRBV27 and TRBJ2-7, with 7 bases lining up with TRBD1. This CDR3 region has 13 residues. Germline CDR1 is MNHEY and CDR2 is SMNVEV (reference sequence). In DNA, the CDR3 is TGTGTCAGCGGATACAGGGGCTCCTACGAGCAGTACTTC. Its protein product is CVSGYRGSYEQYF.

The chain uses TRBV28 and TRBJ2-5; 8 bases are shared with TRBD2. Trimming cost V 3 bases and J 5 bases; bases outside gene matches: 5. This CDR3 spans 14 amino acids. CDR1 and CDR2 from the germline V gene are MDHEN and SYDVKM. The CDR3 protein is CASSLREVKETQYF. The CDR3, as DNA: TGTGCCAGCAGTTTGCGGGAGGTGAAGGAGACCCAGTACTTC.

This chain links TRBV20-1 with TRBJ2-3; tentative D call: TRBD2 (6 bases). Germline CDR1 is DFQATT and CDR2 is SNEGSKA (reference sequence). The CDR3 contains 13 residues. V was cut by 7 bases and J by 2 bases, with 13 bases left in between. As DNA, the CDR3 is TGCAGTGTCCCGGGACTGTACACAGATACGCAGTATTTT. It encodes CSVPGLYTDTQYF.

This clonotype was seen at least ten times. The chain joins TRBV28 to TRBJ2-1; D is unresolved. The CDR3 covers 11 residues. V lost 2 bases and J 9 bases, leaving 5 bases between the germline ends. Germline CDR1 MDHEN, CDR2 SYDVKM. CDR3 loop: CASSLTTEQFF. The CDR3, as DNA: TGTGCCAGCAGTTTAACCACTGAGCAGTTCTTC.

This clonotype was seen more than once but under ten times. CDR3 sequence (DNA): TGTGCCAGCAGCTTAGATAAGGAGGGACTACGAAGCCACGAGCAGTACTTC. It translates to CASSLDKEGLRSHEQYF. The V gene is TRBV11-2, the J gene TRBJ2-7, with 7 bases lining up with TRBD2. The CDR3 extends over 17 amino acids. The junction had 13 bases not matched to a gene; V was cut back by 0 bases and J by 5 bases. From germline, CDR1 is SGHAT and CDR2 FQNNGV.

The chain combines TRBV27 with TRBJ2-3, with 7 nucleotides matching TRBD2. CDR3 length equals 16 residues. The germline V gene has CDR1 MNHEY and CDR2 SMNVEV (reference sequence). Trimming removed 5 bases from V and 3 bases from J; junction bases left unmatched: 11. The CDR3 sequence: CASSVHPGGRTDTQYF. CDR3 DNA sequence: TGTGCCAGCAGTGTCCACCCGGGAGGCCGGACAGATACGCAGTATTTT.

This clonotype was seen a handful of times. The J gene is TRBJ2-1, the V gene TRBV19; D possibly uses TRBD1 or TRBD2 (6 bases each). V lost 5 bases and J lost 6, with 11 bases in between. The CDR3 extends over 13 amino acids. Germline V gene lookup returns CDR1 LNHDA and CDR2 SQIVND (reference sequence). The CDR3 DNA is TGTGCCAGTAGTGAAGGGGGGTTCAATGAGCAGTTCTTC. It specifies CASSEGGFNEQFF.

This clonotype has just a few counts. The chain joins TRBV20-1 to TRBJ2-5; TRBD2 agrees at 11 bases. The V gene's germline CDR1 is DFQATT and CDR2 SNEGSKA (reference sequence). V was clipped by 2 bases and J by 4 bases; unmatched bases: 6. CDR3 size: 15 residues. CDR3 nucleotides: TGCAGTGCTAGACCCTTTAGCGGGAGGGTAGAGACCCAGTACTTC. Its translation is CSARPFSGRVETQYF.

The chain uses TRBV20-1 and TRBJ1-5; weak D call: TRBD1 (5 bases). V dropped 3 bases and J dropped 7 bases, with 13 bases sitting between them. Germline V gene data show CDR1 as DFQATT and CDR2 as SNEGSKA (reference sequence). The length of the CDR3 is 13 residues. Here the CDR3 reads CSASIREEQPQHF. CDR3 DNA: TGCAGTGCTAGTATCAGGGAGGAACAGCCCCAGCATTTT.

The chain couples TRBV2 to TRBJ2-7; D may be TRBD1 (5 bases). Germline lookup yields CDR1 SNHLY and CDR2 FYNNEI. Trimming removed 8 bases from V and 0 bases from J, with 11 bases in between. The CDR3 extends over 13 amino acids. The CDR3 bases are TGTGCCAGCCGCCAGGACAACTCCTACGAGCAGTACTTC. Translating gives CASRQDNSYEQYF.

The chain couples TRBV12-3 or TRBV12-4 to TRBJ1-5; D ambiguous. The length of the CDR3 is 14 residues. V was cut by 0 bases and J by 6 bases, with 9 bases left in between. The DNA of the CDR3 is TGTGCCAGCAGTTTAGCAGGGTTTGGTCAGCCCCAGCATTTT. Its translation: CASSLAGFGQPQHF.

This chain links TRBV7-2 with TRBJ1-2; 8 nucleotides align to TRBD1. V lost 7 bases and J lost 3; bases outside the gene matches: 7. The germline gives CDR1 SGHTA, CDR2 FQGNSA. The CDR3 length is 14 residues. CDR3 in DNA: TGTGCCAGCACCCTACAGGGGGGAGACTATGGCTACACCTTC. Its protein product is CASTLQGGDYGYTF.

J is TRBJ2-7 and V is TRBV6-6, with D possibly matching TRBD2 (6 bases). The CDR3 consists of 14 residues. Germline V CDR1 and CDR2: MNHNY, SVGAGI (reference sequence). The germline V and J ends were trimmed by 8 bases and 0 bases, with 14 bases remaining between them. The CDR3 loop reads CASGGTASSYEQYF. The CDR3 bases are TGTGCCAGCGGCGGGACGGCTAGCTCCTACGAGCAGTACTTC.

This clonotype was detected only a few times. The genes are TRBV29-1 and TRBJ2-2; 8 nucleotides align to TRBD1. The CDR3 is 14 residues long. Trimming removed 5 bases from V and 4 bases from J; junction bases left unmatched: 6. The germline V gene has CDR1 SQVTM and CDR2 ANQGSEA. The CDR3 DNA reads TGCAGCGTTCCAGGGGGCCTCCCCACCGGGGAGCTGTTTTTT. Translation: CSVPGGLPTGELFF.

The chain combines TRBV7-2 with TRBJ2-7, with TRBD2 matching over 9 bases. The V gene's germline CDR1 is SGHTA and CDR2 FQGNSA. The CDR3 contains 15 residues. Germline trimming cut 5 bases from V and 7 bases from J; bases unmatched to any gene: 12. The CDR3 DNA is TGTGCCAGCAGCCGGACTAGCGCCCTTTACAATGAGCAGTACTTC. Residues: CASSRTSALYNEQYF.

The rearrangement links TRBV5-6 to TRBJ1-1, with 7 bases lining up with TRBD1. Germline V gene lookup returns CDR1 SGHDT and CDR2 YYEEEE. CDR3 length: 13 amino acids. Germline trimming cut 4 bases from V and 6 bases from J; bases unmatched to any gene: 6. CDR3 region: CASSATGAPEAFF. CDR3 nucleotides: TGTGCCAGCAGCGCTACAGGGGCCCCTGAAGCTTTCTTT.

This clonotype was seen only a few times. The V and J genes are TRBV2 and TRBJ1-2, with D unresolved. CDR1 and CDR2 (germline): SNHLY, FYNNEI. Trimming took 3 bases from V and 6 from J, leaving 23 bases between them. The length of the CDR3 is 17 residues. DNA of the CDR3: TGTGCCAGCAGTGAGGGCGGCCAAAGCGTTCAAGGAAATGGCTACACCTTC. This encodes CASSEGGQSVQGNGYTF.